This T cell receptor (beta chain) was found in a study of regulatory T cells in long-lasting Graves disease. With iRepertoire HTBI primers and Arm-PCR of CDR3 regions, TCR beta libraries were built. Each CDR3 protein gets one entry after TCRdb re-called the multiplex PCR reads with MiXCR. The sample consists of roughly 500,000 distinct CDR3 sequences, approximately 12% of them appearing once. This clonotype was detected a few times. Possible read error: a much larger clone is one base away. Time point reported: newly diagnosed GD, antithyroid drugs for less than 3 months. The authors made the TCR library using RNA they extracted from PBMCs. Nine milliliters of peripheral blood were drawn into EDTA tubes. The CDR3 consists of 15 residues. The germline V gene has CDR1 MNHNS and CDR2 SASEGT. V lost 1 base, J lost 0 bases, and 1 base stayed unmatched. A further study also used this sample, focusing on T cells in Graves' hyperthyroidism and ophthalmopathy. That investigation notes: Ophthalmopathy cases were set apart from stable hyperthyroidism by a 13 V-J model.

The chain joins TRBV6-1 to TRBJ2-3; 7 bases line up with TRBD2. The material was peripheral blood mononuclear cells (PBMCs), obtained at new diagnosis, from a patient treated with antithyroid drugs. This clonotype originated in a woman in her 30s with Graves disease. In DNA, the CDR3 is TGTGCCAGCAGTGAAGTTAGCGGGAGCACAGATACGCAGTATTTT. Amino acids: CASSEVSGSTDTQYF.